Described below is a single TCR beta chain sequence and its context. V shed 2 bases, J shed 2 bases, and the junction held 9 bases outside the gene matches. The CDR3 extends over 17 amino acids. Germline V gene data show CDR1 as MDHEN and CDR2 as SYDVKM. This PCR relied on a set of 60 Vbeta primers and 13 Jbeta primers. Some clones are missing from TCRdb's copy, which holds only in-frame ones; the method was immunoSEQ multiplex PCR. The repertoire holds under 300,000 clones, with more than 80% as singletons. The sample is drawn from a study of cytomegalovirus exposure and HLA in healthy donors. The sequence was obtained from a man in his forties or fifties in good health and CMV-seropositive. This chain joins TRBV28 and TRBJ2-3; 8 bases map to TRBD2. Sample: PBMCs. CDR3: CASSLILAGVFTDTQYF. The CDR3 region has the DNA TGTGCCAGCAGTTTAATCCTAGCGGGTGTATTCACAGATACGCAGTATTTT.